The 8 T cell receptor beta chains below were found in one sample sequenced in a study of shared clonotypes between healthy human individuals. The repertoire was sequenced with immunoSEQ multiplex PCR; TCRdb's copy has only in-frame clones and lacks some. The sample yields about 2.2 million clones, more than 85% seen once. The naive CD8 subset, CD45RO-negative cells positively selected for CCR7, excluded terminally differentiated effector memory CD45RA+ cells. What was sequenced was naive CD8+ T cells from PBMCs. The receptors stem from a man between 18 and 29 years old in good health. Some clones in this sample may be carry-over from other donors' samples.

The rearrangement joins TRBV19 to TRBJ2-3, with 7 positions matching TRBD2. CDR3 length equals 14 residues. Trimming cost V 9 bases and J 4 bases; bases outside gene matches: 10. From germline, CDR1 is LNHDA and CDR2 SQIVND (reference sequence). The CDR3 is CASRSGTWADTQYF. CDR3 bases: TGTGCCAGCAGGAGCGGGACTTGGGCAGATACGCAGTATTTT.

This chain connects TRBV27 to TRBJ1-5; D is ambiguous. The CDR3 is 15 amino acids. Germline V lookup: CDR1 MNHEY, CDR2 SMNVEV (reference sequence). V was clipped by 2 bases and J by 0 bases, with 8 bases between them. CDR3 region: CASSLVGDSNQPQHF. The DNA of the CDR3 is TGTGCCAGCAGTTTAGTCGGCGATAGCAATCAGCCCCAGCATTTT.

This chain connects TRBV28 to TRBJ2-1; 9 nucleotides match TRBD1. The CDR3 is 15 residues long. Germline V gene sequence: CDR1 MDHEN, CDR2 SYDVKM. V trimming: 6 bases; J trimming: 2 bases; junction bases outside the gene matches: 5. The CDR3 here is CASSWTGVTYNEQFF. As DNA, the CDR3 is TGTGCCAGCAGCTGGACAGGGGTAACCTACAATGAGCAGTTCTTC.

CDR3 in DNA: TGTGCCAGCAGCTTCGGCGGGATTAGAGTAGCGGGAAATGATTACGAGCAGTACTTC. This translates into CASSFGGIRVAGNDYEQYF. The V call is TRBV11-2, the J call TRBJ2-7; 8 bases align to TRBD2. There are 19 residues in the CDR3. The ends lost 3 bases at V and 4 bases at J; junction bases unmatched: 20. Germline V gene data show CDR1 as SGHAT and CDR2 as FQNNGV.

The chain joins TRBV29-1 to TRBJ2-7; 10 nucleotides align to TRBD2. CDR1 and CDR2 from the germline V gene are SQVTM and ANQGSEA. This CDR3 contains 16 residues. With V trimmed by 4 bases and J by 5 bases, 14 bases remained unmatched. CDR3 coding DNA: TGCAGCGTTGTTGTAGCGGGAGGAGGTCCAGCCCACGAGCAGTACTTC. Its protein product is CSVVVAGGGPAHEQYF.

The chain is built from TRBV30 and TRBJ2-7; D might be TRBD2 (6 bases). The CDR3 extends over 14 amino acids. Per the germline V gene, CDR1 is GTSNPN and CDR2 is SVGIG (reference sequence). V dropped 2 bases and J dropped 0 bases, with 11 bases sitting between them. CDR3 residues: CAWSQQDYSYEQYF. CDR3 in DNA: TGTGCCTGGAGTCAACAGGACTACTCCTACGAGCAGTACTTC.

The chain uses TRBV29-1 and TRBJ1-1, with no clear D. V was pared by 4 bases and J by 1 base, with 7 bases between. The germline gives CDR1 SQVTM, CDR2 ANQGSEA. The CDR3 runs 12 residues. CDR3 in amino acids: CSVVQPNTEAFF. CDR3 coding DNA: TGCAGCGTTGTACAGCCGAACACTGAAGCTTTCTTT.

The chain recombines TRBV14 with TRBJ1-1; D unclear. Germline-derived CDR1 and CDR2 are SGHDN and FVKESK. The CDR3 extends over 14 amino acids. V lost 1 base, J lost 3 bases, and 9 bases lay in between. CDR3 amino acids: CASSQVRGYTEAFF. The CDR3 region has the DNA TGTGCCAGCAGCCAAGTCCGGGGTTACACTGAAGCTTTCTTT. Variable domain in full (rest from reference TRBV14 and TRBJ1-1): EAGVTQFPSHSVIEKGQTVTLRCDPISGHDNLYWYRRVMGKEIKFLLHFVKESKQDESGMPNNRFLAERTGGTYSTLKVQPAELEDSGVYFCASSQVRGYTEAFFGQGTRLTVV.